This paragraph covers one T cell receptor (beta chain) sequence. Its cognate antigen is unknown. The sample is drawn from a study of OX40 agonist ivuxolimab in advanced cancers. Assay used: immunoSEQ multiplex PCR; TCRdb lists only in-frame clones, some missing. The table has under 50,000 clones, 70% to 85% seen once; the top ten hold approximately 8.1%. Study-level findings and limits: At doses 0.1 to 3.0 mg/kg, CD4+ and CD8+ clones expanded. CD8+ T cells were the subset that, on average, had more expanded clones than CD4+.

CDR3 length equals 15 residues. The germline V gene encodes CDR1 SGHRS and CDR2 YFSETQ. V shed 5 bases and J shed 6 bases, with 15 bases lying between them. This specimen consisted of CD4+ or CD8+ T cells sorted from blood, obtained in a trial of the OX40 agonist ivuxolimab. The sequence was obtained from an adult with an advanced solid tumor such as melanoma, head and neck, liver or kidney cancer. The chain uses TRBV5-1 and TRBJ1-6; the D gene is possibly TRBD1 (5 bases). Written as DNA, the CDR3 is TGCGCCAGCAGTGGTGGGACGGCGGGTAATTCACCCCTCCACTTT. It encodes CASSGGTAGNSPLHF.